These 24 T cell receptor beta chains originate from one sample sequenced in a study of cytomegalovirus exposure and HLA in healthy donors. In the PCR, 60 Vbeta and 13 Jbeta primers were used. The assay was immunoSEQ multiplex PCR, and TCRdb's table has in-frame clones only and misses some. The sample holds roughly 140,000 clones; 75% to 80% are singletons and the top ten take less than 2%. Sequenced: PBMCs. The receptor source for this set is a woman in her twenties or thirties in good health and CMV-seronegative.

This chain links TRBV10-2 with TRBJ1-4; possible D gene TRBD1, 6 bases. Between the trimmed V and J ends, which lost 3 bases and 6 bases, there was a span of 8 bases. Per germline, CDR1 WSHSY and CDR2 SAAADI. There are 13 residues in the CDR3. The CDR3 nucleotides are TGCGCCAGCAGTGAACAGGGCTATGAAAAACTGTTTTTT. Its protein product is CASSEQGYEKLFF.

The chain recombines TRBV19 with TRBJ2-7; perhaps TRBD1 as D (5 bases). Trimming cost V 8 bases and J 0 bases, with 14 bases left between them. This CDR3 has 14 residues. The germline V gene has CDR1 LNHDA and CDR2 SQIVND (reference sequence). CDR3 sequence reads: CASSRAGISYEQYF. DNA for the CDR3: TGTGCCAGTTCAAGGGCAGGGATCTCCTACGAGCAGTACTTC.

The V gene is TRBV7-2, the J gene TRBJ2-7, with 7 nucleotides matching TRBD1. CDR3 length equals 14 residues. Germline CDR1 reads SGHTA; CDR2 reads FQGNSA. V trimming: 8 bases; J trimming: 3 bases; junction bases outside the gene matches: 10. As DNA, the CDR3 is TGTGCCAGCGGACCATATCCAGGGGGCTACGAGCAGTACTTC. Translating it yields CASGPYPGGYEQYF.

The rearrangement joins TRBV4-3 to TRBJ1-1; D call uncertain. V was shortened by 5 bases and J by 2 bases, with 18 bases between the two germline ends. The CDR3 loop spans 16 amino acids. From germline, CDR1 is LGHNA and CDR2 YSLEER. CDR3 nucleotides: TGCGCCAGCAGCGCGGCACTGCCGGTGGGTAACACTGAAGCTTTCTTT. This gives the protein CASSAALPVGNTEAFF.

The chain carries TRBV7-9 and TRBJ2-2, with 7 bases fitting TRBD1. In germline, CDR1 is SEHNR, CDR2 FQNEAQ (reference sequence). The trim removed 1 base at V and 2 bases at J, leaving 4 bases unmatched. This CDR3 region has 16 residues. For the CDR3, the DNA is TGTGCCAGCAGCTTAGGACAGGGTGACAACACCGGGGAGCTGTTTTTT. Protein product: CASSLGQGDNTGELFF. The full variable domain, with the rest looked up from reference TRBV7-9 and TRBJ2-2, is DTGVSQNPRHKITKRGQNVTFRCDPISEHNRLYWYRQTLGQGPEFLTYFQNEAQLEKSRLLSDRFSAERPKGSFSTLEIQRTEQGDSAMYLCASSLGQGDNTGELFFGEGSRLTVL.

The V call is TRBV2, the J call TRBJ2-7; possible D gene TRBD1, 5 bases. This CDR3 comprises 13 residues. The germline V and J ends were trimmed by 11 bases and 3 bases, with 17 bases remaining between them. Germline CDR1 SNHLY, CDR2 FYNNEI. CDR3 sequence: CAVDTGDYYEQYF. The CDR3 nucleotides read TGTGCCGTGGATACAGGAGATTACTACGAGCAGTACTTC.

The V and J genes are TRBV29-1 and TRBJ1-5; 7 nucleotides line up with TRBD1. Germline trimming cut 7 bases from V and 4 bases from J; bases unmatched to any gene: 7. Germline V gene sequence: CDR1 SQVTM, CDR2 ANQGSEA. The CDR3 loop spans 13 amino acids. The CDR3 here is CSGGEGANQPQHF. Written as DNA, the CDR3 is TGCAGCGGGGGTGAGGGGGCGAATCAGCCCCAGCATTTT.

The genes are TRBV6-6 and TRBJ1-2; the match to TRBD1 covers 11 bases. Unmatched junction bases numbered 4, after V lost 2 bases and J lost 8 bases. The CDR3 extends over 14 amino acids. Per the germline V gene, CDR1 is MNHNY and CDR2 is SVGAGI (reference sequence). CDR3 loop: CASSYRGDRGGYTF. The CDR3 DNA reads TGTGCCAGCAGTTACCGAGGGGACAGGGGGGGCTACACCTTC.

The chain carries TRBV6-1 and TRBJ1-5, with 8 positions matching TRBD1. V trimming: 3 bases; J trimming: 5 bases; junction bases outside the gene matches: 0. CDR3 size: 13 residues. The germline gives CDR1 MNHNS, CDR2 SASEGT. CDR3 in amino acids: CASSEGQDQPQHF. DNA of the CDR3: TGTGCCAGCAGTGAGGGACAGGATCAGCCCCAGCATTTT.

The chain uses TRBV19 and TRBJ1-3; maybe TRBD1 (5 bases). Germline CDR1 reads LNHDA; CDR2 reads SQIVND (reference sequence). This CDR3 spans 15 amino acids. V was clipped by 8 bases and J by 4 bases, with 18 bases between them. The CDR3 DNA is TGTGCCAGTTCCTTATCCTCCACAGGAGGAAACACCATATATTTT. This sequence encodes CASSLSSTGGNTIYF.

In this sample, this clone is medium-sized. The V call is TRBV5-1, the J call TRBJ2-7, with 12 bases matching TRBD2. Germline-derived CDR1 and CDR2 are SGHRS and YFSETQ. J gave up 3 bases and V 0 bases, and 1 base lay outside the gene matches. CDR3 length: 15 residues. Written as DNA, the CDR3 is TGCGCCAGCAGCTTGGCACTAGCGGGGGGCTACGAGCAGTACTTC. This gives the protein CASSLALAGGYEQYF. Drawing the rest from reference TRBV5-1 and TRBJ2-7, the complete variable domain is KAGVTQTPRYLIKTRGQQVTLSCSPISGHRSVSWYQQTPGQGLQFLFEYFSETQRNKGNFPGRFSGRQFSNSRSEMNVSTLELGDSALYLCASSLALAGGYEQYFGPGTRLTVT.

The CDR3 DNA follows: TGTGCCAGCAGGCGACAGGGATGGGAGACCCAGTACTTC. This encodes CASRRQGWETQYF. The chain carries TRBV6-5 and TRBJ2-5; 7 bases are shared with TRBD1. CDR1 MNHEY and CDR2 SVGAGI come from the germline V gene. J lost 5 bases, V lost 6 bases, and 6 bases had no gene match. This CDR3 is built from 13 residues.

V is TRBV29-1 and J is TRBJ2-5, with 10 nucleotides matching TRBD1. This CDR3 contains 13 residues. CDR1 and CDR2 (germline): SQVTM, ANQGSEA. V lost 4 bases and J lost 4; bases outside the gene matches: 3. The CDR3 DNA is TGCAGCGTTGGGGACAGGGGAGTAGAGACCCAGTACTTC. Its protein product is CSVGDRGVETQYF.

The chain recombines TRBV15 with TRBJ2-3; a weak D match, TRBD1 (6 bases). There are 16 residues in the CDR3. Germline values: CDR1 LNHNV, CDR2 YYDKDF (reference sequence). V lost 3 bases and J 3 bases, leaving 16 bases between the germline ends. CDR3 nucleotide sequence: TGTGCCACCAGCAGGAACCCAGGGGCGGGTACAGATACGCAGTATTTT. Its protein is CATSRNPGAGTDTQYF. The full variable domain, completed using reference TRBV15 and TRBJ2-3, is DAMVIQNPRYQVTQFGKPVTLSCSQTLNHNVMYWYQQKSSQAPKLLFHYYDKDFNNEADTPDNFQSRRPNTSFCFLDIRSPGLGDTAMYLCATSRNPGAGTDTQYFGPGTRLTVL.

The rearrangement uses TRBV2 and TRBJ1-4; no definite D call. The germline CDR1 and CDR2 sequences are SNHLY and FYNNEI. CDR3 size: 16 residues. Trimming stripped 3 bases from V and 0 bases from J, with 11 bases between. CDR3 in amino acids: CASSDGESATNEKLFF. The CDR3 DNA reads TGTGCCAGCAGTGACGGAGAGTCAGCAACTAATGAAAAACTGTTTTTT.

The rearrangement links TRBV6-5 to TRBJ1-1; D is perhaps TRBD1 (5 bases). The CDR3 runs to 16 residues. Germline V gene data show CDR1 as MNHEY and CDR2 as SVGAGI. V was trimmed by 1 base and J by 0 bases, leaving 12 bases between them. This chain's CDR3 is CASSYLRGRMNTEAFF. In DNA form, the CDR3 reads TGTGCCAGCAGTTACTTGCGGGGCAGAATGAACACTGAAGCTTTCTTT.

The chain has TRBV2 and TRBJ2-5; no definite D call. This CDR3 has 11 residues. Trimming removed 4 bases from V and 4 bases from J, with 4 bases in between. Germline CDR1 reads SNHLY; CDR2 reads FYNNEI. As DNA, the CDR3 is TGTGCCAGCAGTGTTCGAGAGACCCAGTACTTC. This encodes CASSVRETQYF.

This clone was seen more than once but under ten times. This sequence joins TRBV15 and TRBJ1-2, with D hard to call. With 3 bases removed from V and 8 bases from J, the gap between germline ends came to 19 bases. CDR3 length equals 15 residues. Germline V gene data show CDR1 as LNHNV and CDR2 as YYDKDF (reference sequence). CDR3 amino acids: CATSSLLFGVGGYTF. CDR3 nucleotides: TGTGCCACCAGCAGCTTGTTATTCGGGGTTGGCGGCTACACCTTC.

The gene calls are TRBV27 and TRBJ1-1; no firm D call. The CDR3 totals 12 residues. Germline V gives CDR1 MNHEY, CDR2 SMNVEV (reference sequence). With 2 bases removed from V and 6 bases from J, the gap between germline ends came to 7 bases. CDR3 nucleotides: TGTGCCAGCAGTTTAGCCGGTTCTGAAGCTTTCTTT. This sequence encodes CASSLAGSEAFF.

This CDR3 is CASSRAGGPVADTQYF. The DNA of the CDR3 is TGTGCCAGCAGCCGAGCGGGGGGGCCGGTTGCAGATACGCAGTATTTT. The rearrangement joins TRBV7-3 to TRBJ2-3; 10 positions match TRBD2. The CDR3 spans 16 residues. With V trimmed by 5 bases and J by 4 bases, 9 bases remained unmatched. The germline V gene encodes CDR1 SGHTA and CDR2 FQGTGA. The whole variable domain, filled in from reference TRBV7-3 and TRBJ2-3, reads GAGVSQTPSNKVTEKGKYVELRCDPISGHTALYWYRQSLGQGPEFLIYFQGTGAADDSGLPNDRFFAVRPEGSVSTLKIQRTERGDSAVYLCASSRAGGPVADTQYFGPGTRLTVL.

Regarding this clone: Without the conserved terminal phenylalanine or tryptophan, this CDR3 likely stems from a read error. The chain links TRBV7-8 to TRBJ1-1; D not certain. The CDR3 has 15 amino acids. V gave up 0 bases and J gave up 4 bases, with 12 bases separating them. The germline V gene has CDR1 SGHVS and CDR2 FQNEAQ. CDR3 DNA sequence: TGTGCCAGCAGCTTAGCGTCGCACAGTTCCACTGAAGCTTTCCTT. Translating gives CASSLASHSSTEAFL.

This clone was observed a few times. V and J are TRBV27 and TRBJ2-3; 7 bases map to TRBD2. This CDR3 spans 16 amino acids. The V gene's germline CDR1 is MNHEY and CDR2 SMNVEV (reference sequence). J was trimmed by 2 bases and V by 8 bases; bases with no gene match: 13. This CDR3 reads CASSPPSRGYTDTQYF. In DNA form, the CDR3 reads TGTGCCAGCTCCCCCCCTTCGCGGGGGTACACAGATACGCAGTATTTT.

The V gene is TRBV5-1, the J gene TRBJ2-5; TRBD1 might be the D (6 bases). The CDR3 loop spans 13 amino acids. Germline CDR1 SGHRS, CDR2 YFSETQ. The ends were cut back, 5 bases at V and 2 bases at J, with 10 bases in the middle. CDR3 protein: CASSSGEQETQYF. CDR3 coding DNA: TGCGCCAGCAGTTCAGGGGAACAAGAGACCCAGTACTTC. The variable domain in full, with the rest retrieved from reference TRBV5-1 and TRBJ2-5, is KAGVTQTPRYLIKTRGQQVTLSCSPISGHRSVSWYQQTPGQGLQFLFEYFSETQRNKGNFPGRFSGRQFSNSRSEMNVSTLELGDSALYLCASSSGEQETQYFGPGTRLLVL.

The rearrangement links TRBV11-2 to TRBJ2-2, with D perhaps matching TRBD2 (6 bases). Germline V lookup: CDR1 SGHAT, CDR2 FQNNGV. The CDR3 length is 15 residues. Trimming left V 1 base short and J 4 bases short, with 10 bases between. In DNA form, the CDR3 reads TGTGCCAGCAGCTTAGGTTCTAGCGCCACCGGGGAGCTGTTTTTT. Translating gives CASSLGSSATGELFF.